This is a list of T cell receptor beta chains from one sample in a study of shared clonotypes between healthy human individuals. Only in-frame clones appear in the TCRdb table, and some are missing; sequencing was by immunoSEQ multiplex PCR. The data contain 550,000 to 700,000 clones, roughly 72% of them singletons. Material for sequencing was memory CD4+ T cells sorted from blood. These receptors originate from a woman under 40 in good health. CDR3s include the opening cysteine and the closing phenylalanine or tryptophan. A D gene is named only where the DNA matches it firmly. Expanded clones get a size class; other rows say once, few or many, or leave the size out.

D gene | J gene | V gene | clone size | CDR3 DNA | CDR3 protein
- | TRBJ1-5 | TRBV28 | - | TGTGCCAGCAGCCTGGGGCAGAGCAATCAGCCCCAGCATTTT | CASSLGQSNQPQHF
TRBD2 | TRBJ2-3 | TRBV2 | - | TGTGCCAGCAGTTTAGCGGGAGGTAGCACAGATACGCAGTATTTT | CASSLAGGSTDTQYF
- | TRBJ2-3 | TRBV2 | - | TGTGCCAGCAAGGCAGGTATAAGCACAGATACGCAGTATTTT | CASKAGISTDTQYF
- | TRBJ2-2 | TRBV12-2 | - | TGTGCAAGTCTCCTCCGGGACTCGAACACCGGGGAGCTGTTTTTT | CASLLRDSNTGELFF
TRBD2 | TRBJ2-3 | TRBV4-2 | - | TGTGCCAGCAGCCAAGATGCTAGCGGGAACCCAGATACGCAGTATTTT | CASSQDASGNPDTQYF
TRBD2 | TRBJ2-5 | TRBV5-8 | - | TGTGCCAGCAGCTCCACCGGACTAGCGGGAGGCGGTAACTTC | CASSSTGLAGGGNF
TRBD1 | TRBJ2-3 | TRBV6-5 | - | TGTGCCAGCAGTTACGGGGGACAGGAAACAGATACGCAGTATTTT | CASSYGGQETDTQYF
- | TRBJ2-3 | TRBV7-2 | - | TGTGCCAGCAGCTTAGGGGGGGAGCCGAGCACAGATACGCAGTATTTT | CASSLGGEPSTDTQYF
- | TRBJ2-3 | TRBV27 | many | TGTGCCAGCAGAAGTAGGGGGCAGGGGGGTACGCAGTATTTT | CASRSRGQGGTQYF
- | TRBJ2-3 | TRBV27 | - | TGTGCCAGCAGTTGGAGGGAGGCAGATACGCAGTATTTT | CASSWREADTQYF
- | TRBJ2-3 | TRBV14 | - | TGTGCCAGCAGCCAAGAGATTAGCGAGGCGACCACAGATACGCAGTATTTT | CASSQEISEATTDTQYF
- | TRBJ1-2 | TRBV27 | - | TGTGCCAGCGCTATGTGGGGGATTTCTAACTATGGCTACACCTTC | CASAMWGISNYGYTF
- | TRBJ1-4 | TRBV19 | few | TGTGCCAGTAGTCAATTCCGACAGGACCCTATATCAACTAATGAAAAACTGTTTTTT | CASSQFRQDPISTNEKLFF
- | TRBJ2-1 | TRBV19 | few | TGTGCCACCACCCGAGGGCTAGGTAATGGGCGTGAGCAGTTCTTC | CATTRGLGNGREQFF
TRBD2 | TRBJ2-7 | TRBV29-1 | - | TGCAGCGTTGAGGGGGGGATAGGCTACGAGCAGTACTTC | CSVEGGIGYEQYF
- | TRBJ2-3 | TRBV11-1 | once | TGTGCCAGCAGCTTAGTGCCCCTCAGCACAGATACGCAGTATTTT | CASSLVPLSTDTQYF
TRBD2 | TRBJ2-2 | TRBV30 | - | TGTGCCTGGAGTGCGGGACTACTCAACACCGGGGAGCTGTTTTTT | CAWSAGLLNTGELFF
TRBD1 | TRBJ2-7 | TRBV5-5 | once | TGTGCCAGCAGCACCCGGGACAGGGGTAGGACCTACGAGCAGTACTTC | CASSTRDRGRTYEQYF
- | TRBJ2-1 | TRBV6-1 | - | TGTGCCAGCAGCGAGGGAGCGGTTTGGGCGGAGCAGTTCTTC | CASSEGAVWAEQFF
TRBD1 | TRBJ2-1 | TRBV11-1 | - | TGTGCCAGCAGCCCTGACTTAACAGGGGGCTACAATGAGCAGTTCTTC | CASSPDLTGGYNEQFF
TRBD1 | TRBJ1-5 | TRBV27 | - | TGTGCCAGCAGTCGGGGACAGGGGGGATATCAGCCCCAGCATTTT | CASSRGQGGYQPQHF
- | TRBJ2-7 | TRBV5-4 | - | TGTGCCAGCAGCTTGGCCCCAGGAGGGGGGCCATACGAGCAGTACTTC | CASSLAPGGGPYEQYF
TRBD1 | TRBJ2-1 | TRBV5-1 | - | TGCGCCAGCAACCGGGACAGCAGCTCCTACAATGAGCAGTTCTTC | CASNRDSSSYNEQFF
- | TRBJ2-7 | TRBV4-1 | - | TGCGCCAGCAGCTACCGAATTGCTGGAATGCTCGACTCCTACGAGCAGTACTTC | CASSYRIAGMLDSYEQYF
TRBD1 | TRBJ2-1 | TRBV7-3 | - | TGTGCCAGCAGCCAACCGCCAATAACGGGACAGCGAAATTACAATGAGCAGTTCTTC | CASSQPPITGQRNYNEQFF
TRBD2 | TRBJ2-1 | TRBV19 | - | TGTGCCAGTACGGCTAGCGGGAGGGCCGGGGGCAATGAGCAGTTCTTC | CASTASGRAGGNEQFF
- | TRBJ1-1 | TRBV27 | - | TGTGCCAGCAAGGACCCGCTCACTGAAGCTTTCTTT | CASKDPLTEAFF
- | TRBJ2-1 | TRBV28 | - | TGTGCCAGCAGTTTATGGGACGAGGGGCAGTTCTTC | CASSLWDEGQFF
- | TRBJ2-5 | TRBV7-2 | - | TGTGCCAGCAGCTTTTTGATTAGTCCGGAGACCCAGTACTTC | CASSFLISPETQYF
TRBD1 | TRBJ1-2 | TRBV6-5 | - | TGTGCCAGCAGTACCGGACAGGGACTCTATGGCTACACCTTC | CASSTGQGLYGYTF
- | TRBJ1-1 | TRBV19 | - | TGTGCCAGTAGTATACTAACAGCAAACACTGAAGCTTTCTTT | CASSILTANTEAFF
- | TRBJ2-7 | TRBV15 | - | TGTGCCACCAGCAGAGATCCCGCCGGGCTTGGAGCCTCCTACGAGCAGTACTTC | CATSRDPAGLGASYEQYF
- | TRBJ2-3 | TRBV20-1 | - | TGCAGTGCATACTTCCCAGATACGCAGTATTTT | CSAYFPDTQYF
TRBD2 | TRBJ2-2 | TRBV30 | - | TGTGCCGGAAGGACTAGCGGGAGCGGAATGAACACCGGGGAGCTGTTTTTT | CAGRTSGSGMNTGELFF
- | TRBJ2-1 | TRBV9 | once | TGTGCCAGCAGCGTAATAGGGAATGACAATGAGCAGTTCTTC | CASSVIGNDNEQFF
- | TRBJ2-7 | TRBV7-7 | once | TGTGCCAGCAGCCAGGACCTAGGACGCGAGCAGTACTTC | CASSQDLGREQYF